This is a list of T cell receptor beta chains from one sample in a study of somatic mutations in cytotoxic T cells in rheumatoid arthritis. Generated by immunoSEQ multiplex PCR, the TCRdb table keeps only in-frame clones and is missing some. The table has about 7,000 clones, roughly 71% seen once; the top ten hold 15% to 19%. What was sequenced was CD8+ T cells sorted from blood. These receptors were obtained from an adult with rheumatoid arthritis. Both conserved end residues are part of each CDR3. A D gene is named only where the DNA matches it firmly. Only part of the rows carry a size: once, few, many, or a class if the clone is expanded.

>TRBV4-1|NA|few|TRBJ2-7
CASSQAPGTTPYEQYF
TGCGCCAGCAGCCAAGCCCCCGGGACAACGCCCTACGAGCAGTACTTC
>TRBV2|NA|NA|TRBJ1-5
CASSEDATGTQPQHF
TGTGCCAGCAGTGAAGATGCGACAGGTACTCAGCCCCAGCATTTT
>TRBV2|NA|NA|TRBJ2-2
CASSDPRNTGELFF
TGTGCCAGCAGTGACCCCAGGAACACCGGGGAGCTGTTTTTT
>TRBV7-2|NA|NA|TRBJ1-4
CASSLSGVYSEKLFF
TGTGCCAGCAGCCTTTCAGGGGTGTATAGTGAAAAACTGTTTTTT
>TRBV2|NA|NA|TRBJ2-3
CASTDSYTDTQYF
TGTGCCAGCACGGACAGTTACACAGATACGCAGTATTTT
>TRBV2|NA|few|TRBJ1-5
CASHMGVGNQPQHF
TGTGCCAGCCATATGGGGGTTGGCAATCAGCCCCAGCATTTT
>TRBV4-1|TRBD2|NA|TRBJ2-1
CASSQVLADYNEQFF
TGCGCCAGCAGCCAAGTTCTAGCGGATTACAATGAGCAGTTCTTC
>TRBV11-2|TRBD2|NA|TRBJ2-3
CASSLGLAETDTQYF
TGTGCCAGCAGCTTAGGCCTAGCGGAGACAGATACGCAGTATTTT
>TRBV27|TRBD1|NA|TRBJ2-3
CASRLSDRGGTDTQYF
TGTGCCAGCAGACTCAGTGACAGGGGAGGCACAGATACGCAGTATTTT
>TRBV6-1|NA|NA|TRBJ2-1
CASSERPGSYNEQFF
TGTGCCAGCAGTGAACGCCCGGGTTCCTACAATGAGCAGTTCTTC
>TRBV6-5|NA|few|TRBJ2-2
CASSYSEGAGELFF
TGTGCCAGCAGTTACTCGGAGGGGGCCGGGGAGCTGTTTTTT
>TRBV5-6|NA|NA|TRBJ2-7
CASSFQGGGYEQYF
TGTGCCAGCAGCTTCCAGGGGGGTGGCTACGAGCAGTACTTC
>TRBV7-3|TRBD2|NA|TRBJ2-3
CASSATSGGAGLTDTQYF
TGTGCCAGCAGTGCTACTAGCGGGGGGGCCGGTTTGACAGATACGCAGTATTTT
>TRBV18|NA|few|TRBJ1-2
CASSPEGRLGYTF
TGTGCCAGCTCACCGGAGGGCAGGCTTGGCTACACCTTC
>TRBV14|NA|NA|TRBJ1-6
CAGSQVGGEVSPLHF
TGTGCCGGCAGCCAAGTCGGCGGTGAAGTTTCACCCCTCCACTTT
>TRBV7-8|NA|NA|TRBJ2-3
CASSLPPQGPDTQYF
TGTGCCAGCAGCTTACCTCCACAGGGTCCAGATACGCAGTATTTT
>TRBV30|NA|NA|TRBJ2-3
CAWDRGGGTDTQYF
TGTGCCTGGGATAGAGGGGGAGGCACAGATACGCAGTATTTT
>TRBV5-5|TRBD1|NA|TRBJ1-5
CASSIGTDSNQPQHF
TGTGCCAGCAGCATAGGGACAGATAGCAATCAGCCCCAGCATTTT
>TRBV5-8|TRBD1|NA|TRBJ2-2
CASSLLQGVGELFF
TGTGCCAGCAGCTTGTTACAGGGGGTCGGGGAGCTGTTTTTT
>TRBV6-1|TRBD1|NA|TRBJ2-7
CASSEDRSSYEQYF
TGTGCCAGCAGTGAGGACAGGAGCTCCTACGAGCAGTACTTC
>TRBV5-6|TRBD2|NA|TRBJ2-1
CASSQTSGGLSSYNEQFF
TGTGCCAGCAGCCAGACTAGCGGGGGATTGAGCTCCTACAATGAGCAGTTCTTC
>TRBV5-4|NA|NA|TRBJ2-5
CASSLGAASGEQYF
TGTGCCAGCAGCTTGGGGGCAGCCTCCGGAGAGCAGTACTTC
>TRBV21-1|NA|NA|TRBJ1-6
CASSKARCPLREISPLHF
TGTGCCAGCAGCAAAGCCAGATGCCCTCTCAGGGAGATTTCACCCCTCCACTTT
>TRBV5-5|TRBD2|few|TRBJ2-1
CASSSGTSGGDEQFF
TGTGCCAGCAGCTCCGGGACTAGCGGGGGTGATGAGCAGTTCTTC
>TRBV7-6|NA|NA|TRBJ2-5
CASSSALTRGQETQYF
TGTGCCAGCAGCTCTGCCCTGACTAGAGGGCAAGAGACCCAGTACTTC
>TRBV19|NA|few|TRBJ2-1
CASSTTAINRAPWMGYNEQFF
TGTGCCAGTAGTACGACAGCTATAAACCGTGCACCGTGGATGGGCTACAATGAGCAGTTCTTC
>TRBV10-3|NA|NA|TRBJ2-7
CAISSDWDYEQYF
TGTGCCATCAGCTCGGACTGGGACTACGAGCAGTACTTC
>TRBV29-1|NA|NA|TRBJ1-1
CSVPRGRGEAFF
TGCAGCGTTCCCCGAGGCAGGGGAGAAGCTTTCTTT
>TRBV5-5|NA|few|TRBJ1-1
CASSLVPGRYTEAFF
TGTGCCAGCAGCTTGGTTCCGGGGAGATACACTGAAGCTTTCTTT
>TRBV6-5|NA|NA|TRBJ2-3
CASSYAQGSRDTQYF
TGTGCCAGCAGTTACGCTCAAGGCAGTAGAGATACGCAGTATTTT
>TRBV7-6|TRBD1|NA|TRBJ1-6
CASSPGTGNNSPLHF
TGTGCCAGCAGCCCAGGGACAGGGAATAATTCACCCCTCCACTTT
>TRBV5-1|NA|NA|TRBJ2-2
CASSLLPGELFF
TGCGCCAGCAGCCTCTTACCCGGGGAGCTGTTTTTT
>TRBV28|NA|NA|TRBJ2-6
CASSSGGPGANVLTF
TGTGCCAGCAGCTCGGGCGGACCTGGGGCCAACGTCCTGACTTTC
>TRBV27|NA|NA|TRBJ1-5
CASSPRINQPQHF
TGTGCCAGCAGTCCCCGCATCAATCAGCCCCAGCATTTT
>TRBV5-4|TRBD2|NA|TRBJ2-3
CASSGIAGVSTDTQYF
TGTGCCAGCAGCGGCATAGCGGGGGTTAGCACAGATACGCAGTATTTT
>TRBV7-2|TRBD2|NA|TRBJ2-2
CASSLVAGGLGGELFF
TGTGCCAGCAGCTTAGTGGCGGGGGGCTTGGGCGGGGAGCTGTTTTTT
>TRBV28|NA|NA|TRBJ1-1
CASSGEGSNTEAFF
TGTGCCAGCAGTGGTGAAGGTTCGAACACTGAAGCTTTCTTT
>TRBV21-1|NA|NA|TRBJ1-6
CASSKGRREHSPLHF
TGTGCCAGCAGCAAAGGTAGGAGGGAACACTCACCCCTCCACTTT
>TRBV27|NA|NA|TRBJ2-7
CASSLALRTEQYF
TGTGCCAGCAGTTTAGCGCTACGGACCGAGCAGTACTTC
>TRBV15|NA|NA|TRBJ2-7
CATSSPLRPGPNGPYEQYF
TGTGCCACCAGCAGTCCGCTTCGTCCGGGACCGAACGGCCCCTACGAGCAGTACTTC
>TRBV4-1|TRBD2|once|TRBJ2-1
CASSQATLAGAYNEQFF
TGCGCCAGCAGCCAAGCCACACTAGCGGGGGCCTACAATGAGCAGTTCTTC
>TRBV7-9|TRBD1|NA|TRBJ1-2
CASSSPNTGEDGYTF
TGTGCCAGCAGCTCCCCGAACACAGGGGAGGATGGCTACACCTTC
>TRBV6-1|NA|NA|TRBJ2-7
CASVEGLEAYEQYF
TGTGCCAGCGTGGAGGGACTGGAGGCCTACGAGCAGTACTTC
>TRBV5-1|NA|NA|TRBJ2-3
CASSFSKGKTDTQYF
TGCGCCAGCAGCTTTTCTAAGGGGAAAACAGATACGCAGTATTTT
>TRBV30|NA|NA|TRBJ1-6
CAWSTPLRPGWGSPLHF
TGTGCCTGGAGTACCCCCCTCCGACCCGGGTGGGGTTCACCCCTCCACTTT
>TRBV27|TRBD1|NA|TRBJ2-1
CASSPGTVGEQFF
TGTGCCAGCAGTCCAGGGACAGTGGGTGAGCAGTTCTTC
>TRBV7-6|NA|few|TRBJ1-5
CASSSGYQPQHF
TGTGCCAGCAGCTCCGGTTATCAGCCCCAGCATTTT
>TRBV7-9|TRBD1|NA|TRBJ2-1
CASSPGQGASYNEQFF
TGTGCCAGCAGCCCCGGACAGGGAGCCTCCTACAATGAGCAGTTCTTC
>TRBV6-5|TRBD1|once|TRBJ1-3
CASRRTGNRENTIYF
TGTGCCAGCAGGCGGACAGGGAATAGGGAAAACACCATATATTTT
>TRBV4-3|TRBD1|NA|TRBJ1-2
CASSRSRDSAYYGYTF
TGCGCCAGCAGCCGCAGCCGGGACAGCGCTTACTATGGCTACACCTTC
>TRBV11-3|NA|NA|TRBJ2-2
CASSARNTGELFF
TGTGCCAGCAGCGCCAGAAACACCGGGGAGCTGTTTTTT
>TRBV4-3|NA|NA|TRBJ2-1
CASSQSPRGQYNEQFF
TGCGCCAGCAGCCAGTCTCCTCGCGGACAGTACAATGAGCAGTTCTTC